This TCR beta chain emerged from a study of cytomegalovirus exposure and HLA in healthy donors. The CDR3 totals 19 residues. Germline loops: CDR1 SGHNT, CDR2 YENEEA. With 5 bases clipped from V and 5 bases from J, the junction kept 20 bases outside the gene matches. The data were produced by immunoSEQ multiplex PCR, yet TCRdb's version contains in-frame clones alone and is incomplete. Among 100,000 to 150,000 clones listed, roughly 87% were seen once. This receptor was taken from a young woman in good health and CMV-seronegative. The source material was PBMCs. The chain employs TRBV11-3 and TRBJ2-2, with 7 bases identical to TRBD2. CDR3 nucleotide sequence: TGTGCCAGCAGCCCGGCTGTGGGGACGAGGGGAGGGACGACCGGGGAGCTGTTTTTT. As protein: CASSPAVGTRGGTTGELFF.